These 4 T cell receptor beta chains were sequenced from one sample in a study of CD8+ T cells in alopecia areata. The treatment: oral pan-JAK inhibitor, 5-10 mg twice daily. Following extraction, RNA underwent reverse transcription to cDNA, which served as the sequencing template. Produced via immunoSEQ multiplex PCR; TCRdb's table is partial and in-frame only. The sample comprises around 210,000 clones, under 70% of which are singletons, and 3.5% to 5% rests with the top ten. Sequenced material: CD4+ T cells sorted from blood, taken at week 4, from a patient treated with tofacitinib. The receptors were sampled from a human donor with alopecia areata.

The gene calls are TRBV10-3 and TRBJ1-2, with 9 bases that match TRBD1. The V and J ends lost 6 bases and 3 bases, in that order; junction bases with no gene match: 5. The CDR3 is made up of 14 amino acids. In germline, CDR1 is ENHRY, CDR2 SYGVKD. Written as DNA, the CDR3 is TGTGCCATCAGGAGGGGACAGGGAGACTATGGCTACACCTTC. This encodes CAIRRGQGDYGYTF.

J is TRBJ1-2 and V is TRBV9; maybe TRBD1 (6 bases). The CDR3 loop spans 16 amino acids. The germline V gene encodes CDR1 SGDLS and CDR2 YYNGEE. Trimming stripped 3 bases from V and 3 bases from J, with 18 bases between. The CDR3, as DNA: TGTGCCAGCAGCGCAGGGGTGGGGTTGGCGGACTATGGCTACACCTTC. It translates to CASSAGVGLADYGYTF. Combining the CDR3 with reference TRBV9 and TRBJ1-2 gives the whole variable domain DSGVTQTPKHLITATGQRVTLRCSPRSGDLSVYWYQQSLDQGLQFLIQYYNGEERAKGNILERFSAQQFPDLHSELNLSSLELGDSALYFCASSAGVGLADYGYTFGSGTRLTVV.

The V and J genes are TRBV27 and TRBJ1-2, with a tentative D call TRBD1 (5 bases). Between the trimmed V and J ends, which lost 4 bases and 8 bases, there was a span of 14 bases. This CDR3 is built from 13 residues. Germline V gives CDR1 MNHEY, CDR2 SMNVEV (reference sequence). CDR3 sequence: CASSWGASGGYTF. The CDR3 DNA reads as TGTGCCAGCAGTTGGGGCGCAAGCGGGGGCTACACCTTC.

The gene calls are TRBV5-1 and TRBJ2-4, with D possibly TRBD1 on 6 matching bases. CDR1 and CDR2 (germline): SGHRS, YFSETQ. V was cut by 4 bases and J by 7 bases, with 15 bases left in between. This CDR3 is 14 amino acids long. CDR3 sequence reads: CASSPVAGENIQYF. The CDR3 nucleotides read TGCGCCAGCAGCCCGGTGGCAGGGGAGAACATTCAGTACTTC.